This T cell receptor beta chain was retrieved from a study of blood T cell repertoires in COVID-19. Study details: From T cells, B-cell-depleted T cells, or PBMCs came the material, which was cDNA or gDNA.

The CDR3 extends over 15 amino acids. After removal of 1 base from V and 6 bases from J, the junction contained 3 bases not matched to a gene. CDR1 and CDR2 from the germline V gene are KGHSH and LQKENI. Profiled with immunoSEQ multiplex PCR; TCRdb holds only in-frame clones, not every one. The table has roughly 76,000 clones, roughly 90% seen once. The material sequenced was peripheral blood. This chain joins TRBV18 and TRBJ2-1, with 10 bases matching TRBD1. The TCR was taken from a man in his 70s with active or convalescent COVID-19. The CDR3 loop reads CASSPRDRGGNEQFF. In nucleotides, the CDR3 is TGTGCCAGCTCACCACGGGACAGGGGTGGCAATGAGCAGTTCTTC.